One and the same sample provided the 17 T cell receptor beta chains below, sequenced in a study of post-analysis software for immune sequencing data. Notes on the study in general: There were four or five TRBV segments more frequent in patients than controls, and TRBV5-6, TRBV5-1 and TRBV20-1 were among them.

Their target antigens are unknown. Researchers reported that TCR beta cDNA libraries carried unique molecular identifiers. Each CDR3 protein gets one entry after TCRdb re-called the PCR reads with MiXCR. The table has some 370,000 distinct CDR3 sequences, less than 35% seen once. The specimen sequenced was blood. The receptors were gathered from a girl between 10 and 17 years old with multiple sclerosis.

The sample holds a few counts of this clonotype. The V gene is TRBV7-6, the J gene TRBJ1-5; no reliable D call. Trimming removed 3 bases at V and 11 bases at J, with 20 bases between. The length of the CDR3 is 15 residues. Germline-derived CDR1 and CDR2 are SGHVS and FNYEAQ. CDR3 loop: CASSLSDQRGRTQHF. CDR3 sequence (DNA): TGTGCCAGCAGCTTGTCCGACCAACGGGGAAGGACCCAGCATTTT.

This clonotype was counted only a few times. This chain joins TRBV7-9 and TRBJ2-7, with D perhaps TRBD1 or TRBD2 (6 bases each). V was shortened by 3 bases and J by 3 bases, with 21 bases between the two germline ends. Germline CDR1 and CDR2: SEHNR and FQNEAQ (reference sequence). This CDR3 is 17 amino acids long. CDR3 protein: CASSFRSGAGDGYEQYF. CDR3 DNA: TGTGCCAGCAGCTTCCGATCGGGGGCAGGGGATGGCTACGAGCAGTACTTC.

This sequence joins TRBV12-3 or TRBV12-4 and TRBJ2-7; the D call may be TRBD1 or TRBD2 (5 bases each). V shed 8 bases and J shed 7 bases, with 21 bases lying between them. The CDR3 spans 14 residues. The CDR3 spells CASGGWGSNDEQYF. DNA of the CDR3: TGTGCCAGCGGGGGTTGGGGCAGCAACGATGAGCAGTACTTC.

This clonotype has at least ten counts. This chain connects TRBV20-1 to TRBJ2-7; 8 bases are shared with TRBD1. The CDR3 runs 13 residues. CDR1 is DFQATT, CDR2 SNEGSKA, per germline (reference sequence). Losses at the gene ends were 3 bases for V and 4 bases for J; bases not matched to a gene: 5. The CDR3 protein is CSARKWTGYEQYF. The DNA for the CDR3 is TGCAGTGCTAGGAAATGGACAGGGTACGAGCAGTACTTC.

This clonotype showed up just a few times. The CDR3 protein is CASSARSAGANVLTF. For the CDR3, the DNA is TGTGCCAGCAGTGCTAGGAGTGCTGGGGCCAACGTCCTGACTTTC. The V gene is TRBV2, the J gene TRBJ2-6, with D unclear. The CDR3 is 15 amino acids. Per the germline V gene, CDR1 is SNHLY and CDR2 is FYNNEI. Trimming pared 4 bases from V and 2 bases from J, leaving 9 bases between.

This clonotype was found a few times. J is TRBJ1-5 and V is TRBV5-1; TRBD1 aligns across 9 bases. Germline trimming cut 4 bases from V and 4 bases from J; bases unmatched to any gene: 6. The CDR3 runs to 15 residues. The germline gives CDR1 SGHRS, CDR2 YFSETQ. Here the CDR3 reads CASSMGQGPNQPQHF. The CDR3 coding sequence is TGCGCCAGCAGCATGGGACAGGGACCGAATCAGCCCCAGCATTTT.

For the CDR3, the DNA is TGTGCCAGCAGCCTGACTAGCGGGGGGGCCGGGGGCAATGAGCAGTTCTTC. The encoded protein is CASSLTSGGAGGNEQFF. The rearrangement uses TRBV4-2 and TRBJ2-1; TRBD2 matches at 14 bases. Germline lookup yields CDR1 LGHNA and CDR2 YNFKEQ. The CDR3 has 17 residues. The J segment lost 6 bases and the V segment lost 4 bases, leaving 8 bases of the junction unmatched.

This chain connects TRBV6-2 or TRBV6-3 to TRBJ2-3; possible D gene TRBD2, 5 bases. Germline assignment: CDR1 MNHEY and CDR2 SVGEGT. This CDR3 has 12 residues. V was trimmed by 6 bases and J by 2 bases, leaving 6 bases between them. CDR3 protein: CASSGVTDTQYF. For the CDR3, the DNA is TGTGCCAGCAGCGGGGTCACAGATACGCAGTATTTT.

The genes are TRBV6-5 and TRBJ2-5; D is perhaps TRBD1 (5 bases). The CDR3 is 15 residues long. The germline gives CDR1 MNHEY, CDR2 SVGAGI. Trimming stripped 6 bases from V and 5 bases from J, with 19 bases between. The CDR3 region is CASSETESRWETQYF. Here the CDR3 DNA reads TGTGCCAGCAGCGAGACAGAATCGAGATGGGAGACCCAGTACTTC.

This clonotype was picked up a small number of times. V gene TRBV21-1 combines with J gene TRBJ2-7. TRBV21-1 is a pseudogene locus. There are 13 residues in the CDR3. CDR3 in amino acids: CASSHDGTYEQYF. CDR3 DNA sequence: TGTGCCAGCAGCCACGACGGTACCTACGAGCAGTACTTC.

This clonotype was counted between two and nine times. This chain joins TRBV29-1 and TRBJ2-7; 8 bases line up with TRBD2. The trim removed 7 bases at V and 2 bases at J, leaving 7 bases unmatched. Germline values: CDR1 SQVTM, CDR2 ANQGSEA. The CDR3 contains 13 residues. CDR3: CSAQTSDTYEQYF. CDR3 bases: TGCAGCGCGCAGACTAGCGACACCTACGAGCAGTACTTC.

This chain links TRBV13 with TRBJ2-6; D may be TRBD1 or TRBD2 (5 bases each). The CDR3 totals 16 residues. The ends were cut back, 5 bases at V and 3 bases at J, with 14 bases in the middle. The germline gives CDR1 PRHDT, CDR2 FYEKMQ (reference sequence). CDR3 DNA sequence: TGTGCCAGCAGCCCTGCGAGAGGGGATGGGGCCAACGTCCTGACTTTC. Amino acids: CASSPARGDGANVLTF.

At least ten counts were recorded for this clonotype. This rearrangement joins TRBV12-3 or TRBV12-4 to TRBJ2-7; D may be TRBD2 (5 bases). With 5 bases removed from V and 9 bases from J, the gap between germline ends came to 17 bases. This CDR3 has 13 residues. CDR3: CASSPTGGSMQYF. The CDR3, as DNA: TGTGCCAGCAGTCCCACCGGCGGGTCGATGCAGTACTTC.

This clonotype was detected a few times. This chain connects TRBV3-1 to TRBJ2-5; TRBD2 agrees at 9 bases. Germline V CDR1 and CDR2: LGHDT, YNNKEL (reference sequence). The CDR3 is made up of 19 amino acids. The ends lost 2 bases at V and 0 bases at J; junction bases unmatched: 13. As DNA, the CDR3 is TGTGCCAGCAGCCAAAGTGATAGCGGGGGCCCCCTGTACCAAGAGACCCAGTACTTC. Residues: CASSQSDSGGPLYQETQYF.

The rearrangement joins TRBV4-2 to TRBJ2-3, with 7 bases that match TRBD2. The CDR3 covers 15 residues. Germline V lookup: CDR1 LGHNA, CDR2 YNFKEQ. The V and J ends lost 2 bases and 9 bases, in that order; junction bases with no gene match: 11. CDR3 nucleotides: TGTGCCAGCAGCCAACGCGATGCGGGGGTGAACACGCAGTATTTT. Its translation is CASSQRDAGVNTQYF.

The chain uses TRBV27 and TRBJ2-7, with no clear D. Between the trimmed V and J ends, which lost 5 bases and 6 bases, there was a span of 14 bases. Per the germline V gene, CDR1 is MNHEY and CDR2 is SMNVEV (reference sequence). This CDR3 region has 13 residues. The DNA for the CDR3 is TGTGCCAGCAGTCCCTGGGTGGCTGGCGAGCAGTACTTC. This codes for CASSPWVAGEQYF.

The gene calls are TRBV4-1 and TRBJ1-2, with D uncertain. In germline, CDR1 is MGHRA, CDR2 YSYEKL. The ends were cut back, 4 bases at V and 3 bases at J, with 12 bases in the middle. The CDR3 is made up of 14 amino acids. The CDR3 spells CASSLDAGDYGYTF. DNA of the CDR3: TGCGCCAGCAGCCTGGACGCCGGGGACTATGGCTACACCTTC.